This TCR beta chain derives from a study of T cells expressing NK-cell markers. On the study more broadly: HCMV seropositivity marked most of the eight sequenced donors; one was seronegative.

TCRdb re-called the 5' RACE reads; one entry per CDR3 protein, DNA not given. The table lists 440,000 or so distinct CDR3 sequences, with more than 7% in the top ten. Study-level results: No clear determination of HCMV specificity was made for expanded NKG2C+ T cell clones.

Germline CDR1 is DFQATT and CDR2 is SNEGSKA (reference sequence). The CDR3 covers 15 residues. Comments on this clonotype: Its antigen is undetermined.

This clonotype was sampled from a woman between 18 and 70 years old in good health. The rearrangement uses TRBV20-1 and TRBJ2-1; TCRdb picks TRBD2, but there is no DNA to check that call. Sequencing input: blood T cells: a sorted CD56 or NKG2C T cell subset, CD4+ or CD8+ T cells, or bulk PBMC T cells (not recorded which). The CDR3 spells CSARGDSGNYNEQFF.